The text below deals with one T cell receptor (beta chain). V shed 3 bases, J shed 6 bases, and the junction held 6 bases outside the gene matches. Germline V CDR1 and CDR2: SQVTM, ANQGSEA. The length of the CDR3 is 14 residues. This entry comes from a study of T cell responses to AZD1222 COVID-19 vaccine. Here immunoSEQ multiplex PCR was the method, and the copy in TCRdb shows in-frame clones only, minus some. Of 100,000 to 150,000 clones listed, roughly 85% are singletons. This TCR derives from an adult who received the MenACWY meningococcal vaccine as a control. The sequencing here drew on peripheral blood, taken 28 days after the second dose of the MenACWY control vaccine. The chain combines TRBV29-1 with TRBJ2-2; 8 positions match TRBD1. CDR3 nucleotides: TGCAGCGTTGAGCCCAGGGGGCGGCCCGGGGAGCTGTTTTTT. This codes for CSVEPRGRPGELFF.